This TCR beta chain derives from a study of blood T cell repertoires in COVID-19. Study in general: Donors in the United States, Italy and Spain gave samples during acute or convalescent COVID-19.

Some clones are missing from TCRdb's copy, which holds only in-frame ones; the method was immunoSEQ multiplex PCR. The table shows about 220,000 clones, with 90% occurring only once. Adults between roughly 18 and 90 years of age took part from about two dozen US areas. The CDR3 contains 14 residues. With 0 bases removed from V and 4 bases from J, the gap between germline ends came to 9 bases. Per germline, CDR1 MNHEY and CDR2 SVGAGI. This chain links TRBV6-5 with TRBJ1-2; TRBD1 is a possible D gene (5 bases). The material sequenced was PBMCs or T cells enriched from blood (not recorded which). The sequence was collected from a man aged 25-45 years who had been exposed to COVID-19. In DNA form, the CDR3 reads TGTGCCAGCAGTTACTCGAACACAGGCTATGGCTACACCTTC. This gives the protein CASSYSNTGYGYTF.